This TCR beta chain is drawn from a study of blood T cell repertoires in COVID-19 (dated by TCRdb to the early 2020s). Study-wide context: Collaborator samples came from the United States, Italy and Spain and covered acute and convalescent phases of COVID-19. Where available, HLA class I and class II types were obtained from metadata supplied by the sample provider rather than from assay-based typing. The samples were drawn from two sources: the first 160 participants of the ongoing ImmuneRACE study, and about 1,300 subjects contributed by 6 global collaborators. Deeply sampled blood TCRbeta repertoires from subjects exposed to, actively infected with, or recovered from COVID-19 were included in the dataset. Sample metadata almost always included a de-identified subject ID, COVID-19 status, age in years and sex. A freely available public database, intended as a resource for researchers studying the immune response to SARS-CoV-2, is where the repertoires were released. The prospective study material was composed of cDNA or gDNA derived from T cells, B-cell-depleted T cells, or PBMCs. Overall study results and their limits: The amount of clinical and demographic metadata varied by source and participant and was provided uncurated.

In the case of this clone: Its antigen is currently not known. Within one base of it there is no much larger clone, and no base qualities were kept.

Each collaborating institution followed its own protocols to collect whole blood in K2EDTA tubes. For TCRbeta analysis, collaborator samples were shipped as frozen whole blood, as isolated PBMCs, or as DNA extracted from either sample type. TCRbeta CDR3 regions were amplified from genomic DNA using the immunoSEQ Assay, a bias-controlled multiplex PCR. In the source study's methods: Within the assay, amplification of reference gene primers was used to estimate how many nucleated cells each sample contained. Sequence reads were collapsed and filtered to measure the absolute abundance of every unique TCRbeta CDR3 rearrangement. For each sample, productive Simpson clonality was calculated as the square root of Simpson's diversity index across productive rearrangements. TCRdb's version of the immuneACCESS table is confined to in-frame rearrangements and falls short of the full clone set. An unresolved V gene accounts for under half of the shortfall where checked; the remainder is of unknown origin. V, J and clone size are those of that table, while D and trimming were read from the DNA. A total of roughly 700,000 clones appear in this sample, 85% to 90% of them only once. The biggest ten clones account for around 0.3% of the sample.

The germline V gene yields MGHDK for CDR1 and SYGVNS for CDR2. V is cut by 3 bases and J by 2 bases, and the space between the germline ends is 10 bases. Counted from cysteine to phenylalanine, this CDR3 has 14 amino acids. Only CDR3 DNA is held: 42 bases, read in frame from base 1. The receptor comes from a woman between 18 and 29 years old with acute or convalescent COVID-19. The sequenced sample was peripheral blood. The chain joins TRBV25-1 to TRBJ1-2, with the identity of the D gene unclear. The CDR3 sequence is CASSDPGGNYGYTF. The sequenced DNA: TGTGCCAGCAGTGACCCCGGAGGGAACTATGGCTACACCTTC.